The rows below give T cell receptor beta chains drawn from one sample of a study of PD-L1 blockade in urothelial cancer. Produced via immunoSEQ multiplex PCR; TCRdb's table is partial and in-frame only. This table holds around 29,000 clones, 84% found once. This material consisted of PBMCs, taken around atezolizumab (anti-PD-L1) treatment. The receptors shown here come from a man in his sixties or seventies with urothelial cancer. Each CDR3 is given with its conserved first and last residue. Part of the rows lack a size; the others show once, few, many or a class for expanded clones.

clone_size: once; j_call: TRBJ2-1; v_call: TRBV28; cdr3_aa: CASSTNGGEQFF
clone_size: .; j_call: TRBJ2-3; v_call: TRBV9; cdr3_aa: CASSVAQGDTQYF
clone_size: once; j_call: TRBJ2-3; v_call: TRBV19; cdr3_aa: CASSAYRGSSDTQYF
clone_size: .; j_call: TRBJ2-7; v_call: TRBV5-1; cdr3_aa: CASSLNGYEQYF
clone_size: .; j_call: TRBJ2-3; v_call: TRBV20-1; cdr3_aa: CSTRHTDTQYF
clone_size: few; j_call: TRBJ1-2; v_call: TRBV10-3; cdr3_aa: CAISEEGTPNYGYTF
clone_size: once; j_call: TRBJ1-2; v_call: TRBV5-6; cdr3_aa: CASSSQGEEGYGYTF
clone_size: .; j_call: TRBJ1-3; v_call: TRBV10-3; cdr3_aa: CAIQGSTGNTIYF
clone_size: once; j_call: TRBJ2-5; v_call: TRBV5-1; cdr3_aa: CASTPSLTGAYGETQYF
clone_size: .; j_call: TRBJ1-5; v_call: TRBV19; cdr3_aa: CASSPGTGGKRQPQHF
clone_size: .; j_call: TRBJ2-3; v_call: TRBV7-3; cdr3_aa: CASSSSGTSGHTQYF
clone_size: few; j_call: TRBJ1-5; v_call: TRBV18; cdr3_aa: CASSPGLRTQLNPNQPQHF
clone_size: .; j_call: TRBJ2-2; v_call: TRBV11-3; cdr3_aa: CASSWGGGTGELFF
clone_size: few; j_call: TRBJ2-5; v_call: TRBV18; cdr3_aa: CASSPPLAESSFAGGRETQYF
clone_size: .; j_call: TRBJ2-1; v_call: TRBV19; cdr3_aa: CASSPAGNEQFF
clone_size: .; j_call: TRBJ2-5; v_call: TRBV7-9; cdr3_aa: CASSLGGPETQYF
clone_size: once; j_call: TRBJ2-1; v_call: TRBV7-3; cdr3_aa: CASRSGLAGYYEQFF
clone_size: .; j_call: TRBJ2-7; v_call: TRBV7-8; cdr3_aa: CASSLAGGQGYEQYF
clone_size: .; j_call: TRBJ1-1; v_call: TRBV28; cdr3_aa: CASSLRQQNTEAFF
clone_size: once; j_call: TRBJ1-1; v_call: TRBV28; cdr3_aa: CASSPTTGQEAFF
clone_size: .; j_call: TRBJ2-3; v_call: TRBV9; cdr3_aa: CASSKPGHSSTDTQYF
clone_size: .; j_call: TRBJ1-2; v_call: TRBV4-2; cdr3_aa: CASSQEGVSYGYTF
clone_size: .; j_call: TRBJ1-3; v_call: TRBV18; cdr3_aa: CASSPSQGNTIYF
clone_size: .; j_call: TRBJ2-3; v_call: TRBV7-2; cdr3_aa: CASSSTSGGARDTQYF
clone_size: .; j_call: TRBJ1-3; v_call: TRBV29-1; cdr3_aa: CSVADRGHGNTIYF
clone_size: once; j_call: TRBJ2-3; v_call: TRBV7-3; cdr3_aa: CASSLTAGLDTQYF
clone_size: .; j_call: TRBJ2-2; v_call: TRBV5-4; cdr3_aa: CASSSYTGVPGELFF
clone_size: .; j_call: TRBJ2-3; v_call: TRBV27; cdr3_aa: CASSLFSSFARGGDTQYF
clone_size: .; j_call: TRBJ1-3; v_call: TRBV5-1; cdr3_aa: CASSLTLTSSGNTIYF
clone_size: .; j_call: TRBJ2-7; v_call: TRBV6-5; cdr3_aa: CASSRLTGKGYEQYF
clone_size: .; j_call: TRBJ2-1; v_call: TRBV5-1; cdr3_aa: CASTLLAGFYNEQFF
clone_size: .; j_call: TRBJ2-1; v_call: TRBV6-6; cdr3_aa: CASSYLRGGSYNEQFF
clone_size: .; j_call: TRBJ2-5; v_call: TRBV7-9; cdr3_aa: CASSSQGRRETQYF
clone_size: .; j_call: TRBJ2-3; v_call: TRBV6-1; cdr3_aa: CASSQRHRGDTQYF